This T cell receptor (beta chain) was found in a study of human T cells and chemical hapten exposure listed by TCRdb under 2021. In the study overall: For sensitization, 2% DPC in acetone was applied to a roughly 2 cm by roughly 2 cm area of upper inner arm skin. Throughout the study period of approximately 23 weeks, patients also received therapeutic DPC doses to the scalp every week. Patch testing was performed on the upper back with Finn chambers containing 0.01% DPC, and the patch tests were scored after 6 days according to International Contact Dermatitis Research Group standards. Alopecia areata with under or over 50% scalp involvement, alopecia totalis and alopecia universalis were represented in the patient cohort, which was mostly female. Libraries were combined into a pool for sequencing, and differences in TCR yield between samples came mainly from small differences in library volumes within the pool. This study followed changes in the peripheral blood TCR repertoire in vivo during primary and secondary sensitization of alopecia patients to the hapten diphenylcyclopropenone (DPC). Blood was sampled from patients pre-sensitization (week 0) and at 2, 6 and about 24 weeks after DPC sensitization. Around 30 alopecia patients provided blood for TCR sequencing at one to four time points (pre-sensitization, 2, 6 and 24 weeks).

Library prep was done by RACE. Reads for this sample came from a NextSeq 500. During library preparation, unique molecular identifiers were attached to individual cDNA molecules so that TCRs could be counted in a quantitative, reproducible way. Each blood RNA sample was used to sequence both TCR alpha and TCR beta chains. Per the source publication's procedure: The median number of TCRs per sample was approximately 93,000, ranging from about 20,000 to 690,600. The Decombinator software suite was used to annotate V, J and CDR3 in the TCR reads. To make PS versus PT1 abundance plots, every sample was subsampled to the same number of TCRs (28,000). TCRs were defined as expanded if absent before sensitization and observed at least eight times at the 2-week time point. TCRdb reran the public reads through fastp at Q25 and MiXCR, keeping productive beta chains. CDR3 protein sequences are deduplicated, and each keeps its most common genes and DNA. In this record, the V and J calls reflect TCRdb's handling and not the investigators' own analysis. The sample data list over 75,000 distinct CDR3 sequences, and around 9.9% of these were observed just once. More than 1% of the sample is in the top ten clones.

Reading the label with the study, this specimen's time point is: patch test 3, about 24 weeks after DPC sensitization. What this sample's treatment or condition label stands for: therapeutic diphenylcyclopropenone sensitization with weekly scalp DPC. Blood at each patch-test visit was drawn before the patch test was applied. Patients were eligible if aged 18 to 70, diagnosed with alopecia and judged suitable for DPC therapy, and pregnant patients were excluded. Unfractionated whole blood was collected in Tempus Blood RNA tubes, and total RNA was extracted from that blood. Overall study results and their limits: DPC sensitization did not change how many TCRs were above 1 in 1000 frequency, and no evidence was found of alterations in global repertoire structure. Repeated subsampling changed both the strength of the expansion versus patch-test correlation and the threshold at which the correlation became significant. Significantly more large CDR3 similarity clusters were formed by expanded TCRs than by pre-sensitization or healthy control sets, consistent with antigen-driven responses. A positive correlation was found between the number of PT1 expanded TCRs and patch test score, with significance reached at thresholds 8, 16 and 32 but not 4. Alopecia, a presumed autoimmune disease, was present in all patients, so the immune response of the patients might differ from that of healthy individuals.

V and J lose 4 bases and 2 bases, and a span of 12 bases separates them. CDR1 SNHLY and CDR2 FYNNEI were looked up in the germline V gene. Its CDR3 holds 16 amino acids, cysteine through phenylalanine. Only CDR3 DNA is held: 48 bases, read in frame from base 1. Turning to this clonotype: This clone's antigen is unknown. No base quality values were provided; no much bigger clone lies one nucleotide off.

This TCR was recovered from a woman between 25 and 40 years old with alopecia areata. Some clones in this sample may be carry-over from other donors' samples. The sample consisted of whole blood, taken in connection with sensitization to the hapten diphenylcyclopropenone (DPC). The rearranged segments are TRBV2 and TRBJ2-6, with no confident D gene call. The nucleotide sequence reads TGTGCCAGCAGTGGGCAGAGGTTGGCTGGGGCCAACGTCCTGACTTTC. Its translation reads: CASSGQRLAGANVLTF. This CDR3, with the reference TRBV2 and TRBJ2-6 proteins standing in past its ends, gives the full variable domain EPEVTQTPSHQVTQMGQEVILRCVPISNHLYFYWYRQILGQKVEFLVSFYNNEISEKSEIFDDQFSVERPDGSNFTLKIRSTKLEDSAMYFCASSGQRLAGANVLTFGAGSRLTVL.